The 27 T cell receptor beta chains below all came from one sample that was sequenced in a study of blood T cells in healthy people across ages (dated by TCRdb to the mid-2010s). Library creation used 5' RACE. Data came from an Illumina HiSeq 2500. A second PCR of about 6 to 11 cycles was run with a J-beta primer mix and a sample-barcoded 5' primer. TCRdb trimmed the raw reads at Q25, called clones with MiXCR and kept productive beta chains. Duplicate CDR3 protein sequences are folded into a single record with the most common DNA and genes. This sample is represented by more than 800,000 distinct CDR3 sequences; under 45% of them were singletons. Clones ranked in the top ten supply approximately 20% of the sample. What was sequenced was blood. The source of these receptors is a woman aged 60 to 75 in good health.

V and J are TRBV3-1 and TRBJ2-3, with 8 positions matching TRBD2. V lost 5 bases to trimming and J lost 4 bases; unmatched junction nucleotides: 11. Germline values: CDR1 LGHDT, CDR2 YNNKEL (reference sequence). The CDR3 runs 16 residues. This chain's CDR3 is CASSYRAGAVPDTQYF. CDR3 nucleotide sequence: TGTGCCAGCAGCTACCGAGCGGGAGCGGTCCCAGATACGCAGTATTTT.

At least ten counts were recorded for this clonotype. The chain couples TRBV7-2 to TRBJ2-5, with TRBD2 matching 7 bases. The germline CDR1 and CDR2 sequences are SGHTA and FQGNSA. Trimming at V came to 4 bases and at J to 5 bases, leaving 13 bases not matched to a gene. CDR3 length: 16 amino acids. The CDR3: CASSSMGSGRGETQYF. CDR3 DNA sequence: TGTGCCAGCAGCTCAATGGGGTCGGGGCGGGGGGAGACCCAGTACTTC.

The rearrangement uses TRBV5-1 and TRBJ2-3; the D gene is possibly TRBD1 (5 bases). V dropped 5 bases and J dropped 0 bases, with 10 bases sitting between them. This CDR3 region has 14 residues. CDR1 and CDR2 from the germline V gene are SGHRS and YFSETQ. The CDR3 is CASRQDKSTDTQYF. CDR3 DNA sequence: TGCGCCAGCAGACAGGACAAGAGCACAGATACGCAGTATTTT.

This clonotype appeared a few times. J is TRBJ2-4 and V is TRBV15; D is uncertain. The CDR3 is 19 residues long. Germline lookup yields CDR1 LNHNV and CDR2 YYDKDF (reference sequence). With 0 bases removed from V and 0 bases from J, the gap between germline ends came to 18 bases. CDR3 residues: CATSRDWPAKALAKNIQYF. The DNA of the CDR3 is TGTGCCACCAGCAGAGATTGGCCCGCCAAGGCCCTAGCCAAAAACATTCAGTACTTC.

The chain uses TRBV19 and TRBJ2-1; either TRBD1 or TRBD2 may supply D (5 bases each). CDR3 size: 16 residues. CDR1 and CDR2 (germline): LNHDA, SQIVND (reference sequence). Trimming left V 3 bases short and J 5 bases short, with 17 bases between. In DNA, the CDR3 is TGTGCCAGTAGTATTCGCCGGGGCAGGTTGGACAATGAGCAGTTCTTC. Residues: CASSIRRGRLDNEQFF.

Written as DNA, the CDR3 is TGTGCCAGCAGGAGAGGGCAAAATTCAGAGACCCAGTACTTC. It translates to CASRRGQNSETQYF. The chain links TRBV6-5 to TRBJ2-5, with a possible D match to TRBD2 (5 bases). Germline V lookup: CDR1 MNHEY, CDR2 SVGAGI. CDR3 length: 14 residues. Trimming stripped 6 bases from V and 4 bases from J, with 15 bases between.

There are a few counts of this clonotype. The chain recombines TRBV25-1 with TRBJ1-1; no reliable D call. Per germline, CDR1 MGHDK and CDR2 SYGVNS. There are 12 residues in the CDR3. The V end lost 6 bases, the J end lost 1 base, and 6 bases lay between the germline ends. CDR3 sequence (DNA): TGTGCCAGCAGCGAGGGGAACACTGAAGCTTTCTTT. It specifies CASSEGNTEAFF.

The chain uses TRBV9 and TRBJ2-3; TRBD2 might be the D (6 bases). The V gene lost 3 bases and the J gene lost 2 bases, with 13 bases spanning the gap. The germline gives CDR1 SGDLS, CDR2 YYNGEE. The CDR3 consists of 15 residues. The CDR3 DNA is TGTGCCAGCAGCGCCCTCCGGGGGAACACAGATACGCAGTATTTT. Its protein is CASSALRGNTDTQYF. Together with reference TRBV9 and TRBJ2-3, the CDR3 gives the full variable domain: DSGVTQTPKHLITATGQRVTLRCSPRSGDLSVYWYQQSLDQGLQFLIQYYNGEERAKGNILERFSAQQFPDLHSELNLSSLELGDSALYFCASSALRGNTDTQYFGPGTRLTVL.

The chain links TRBV12-3 or TRBV12-4 to TRBJ2-3; no clear D gene. The V end was cut by 5 bases, the J end by 1 base, with 16 bases between. The CDR3 contains 16 residues. The CDR3 sequence: CASSPRTRYGTDTQYF. The CDR3 nucleotides read TGTGCCAGCAGTCCTAGGACCCGGTATGGCACAGATACGCAGTATTTT.

This clonotype was seen a handful of times. The chain uses TRBV5-1 and TRBJ2-2, with TRBD1 matching over 7 bases. In germline, CDR1 is SGHRS, CDR2 YFSETQ. V shed 0 bases, J shed 5 bases, and the junction held 4 bases outside the gene matches. The CDR3 runs 15 residues. The CDR3 loop reads CASSLVDRETGELFF. The CDR3 DNA reads TGCGCCAGCAGCTTGGTCGACAGGGAAACCGGGGAGCTGTTTTTT.

This clonotype has only a few counts. This sequence joins TRBV28 and TRBJ2-1; 11 nucleotides align to TRBD1. CDR1 MDHEN and CDR2 SYDVKM come from the germline V gene. The CDR3 is made up of 12 amino acids. The J segment lost 14 bases and the V segment lost 5 bases, leaving 5 bases of the junction unmatched. CDR3: CASSGTGGDEFF. Written as DNA, the CDR3 is TGTGCCAGCAGTGGGACAGGGGGGGATGAGTTCTTC.

This chain connects TRBV5-5 to TRBJ2-7; TRBD1 or TRBD2 may be the D gene (5 bases each). The CDR3 loop spans 14 amino acids. CDR1 and CDR2 (germline): SGHKS, YYEKEE (reference sequence). The germline V and J ends were trimmed by 0 bases and 6 bases, with 13 bases remaining between them. This chain's CDR3 is CASSLVREYSEQYF. In nucleotides, the CDR3 is TGTGCCAGCAGCTTGGTCAGGGAGTATTCCGAGCAGTACTTC. Full variable domain (remainder filled in from reference TRBV5-5 and TRBJ2-7): DAGVTQSPTHLIKTRGQQVTLRCSPISGHKSVSWYQQVLGQGPQFIFQYYEKEERGRGNFPDRFSARQFPNYSSELNVNALLLGDSALYLCASSLVREYSEQYFGPGTRLTVT.

The V gene is TRBV20-1, the J gene TRBJ1-2; D is ambiguous. Per the germline V gene, CDR1 is DFQATT and CDR2 is SNEGSKA (reference sequence). Trimming cost V 0 bases and J 5 bases, with 13 bases left between them. This CDR3 is 14 amino acids long. CDR3 sequence (DNA): TGCAGTGCTAGAGATCCCCGGGCCACATATGGCTACACCTTC. Amino acid sequence: CSARDPRATYGYTF.

This chain connects TRBV5-1 to TRBJ2-3, with unresolved D. Germline V gene sequence: CDR1 SGHRS, CDR2 YFSETQ. The CDR3 is 12 amino acids. V dropped 6 bases and J dropped 2 bases, with 7 bases sitting between them. The DNA of the CDR3 is TGCGCCAGCAATATCGACACAGATACGCAGTATTTT. Translation: CASNIDTDTQYF.

The J gene is TRBJ2-1, the V gene TRBV12-3 or TRBV12-4, with 8 bases fitting TRBD2. V lost 4 bases and J lost 12; bases outside the gene matches: 2. CDR3 length: 11 residues. CDR3 DNA sequence: TGTGCCAGCAGTTATCGGGAGGGGCAGTTCTTC. It encodes CASSYREGQFF.

J is TRBJ2-5 and V is TRBV2; 7 bases are a match to TRBD1. The V and J ends lost 8 bases and 5 bases, in that order; junction bases with no gene match: 11. This CDR3 region has 14 residues. Germline V gene sequence: CDR1 SNHLY, CDR2 FYNNEI. Here the CDR3 reads CASVGRGSSETQYF. As DNA, the CDR3 is TGTGCCAGCGTTGGCAGGGGGTCGAGTGAGACCCAGTACTTC.

The chain couples TRBV6-5 to TRBJ2-3; possible D gene TRBD1, 5 bases. The CDR3 covers 14 residues. Trimming left V 2 bases short and J 0 bases short, with 6 bases between. Germline CDR1 is MNHEY and CDR2 is SVGAGI. The CDR3 region has the DNA TGTGCCAGCAGTTACAAGGGGAGCACAGATACGCAGTATTTT. This gives the protein CASSYKGSTDTQYF.

This rearrangement joins TRBV27 to TRBJ2-1; 7 bases are shared with TRBD1. The end of the DNA fits TRBJ2-7 better, so the J call may be wrong. This CDR3 comprises 13 residues. The germline CDR1 and CDR2 sequences are MNHEY and SMNVEV (reference sequence). CDR3 nucleotides: TGTGCCAGCAGCCAGACTGACAGGGCTGAGCAGTACTTC. Translation: CASSQTDRAEQYF.

This rearrangement joins TRBV9 to TRBJ2-1; D may be TRBD2 (5 bases). V lost 2 bases and J 4 bases, leaving 13 bases between the germline ends. The CDR3 has 15 amino acids. Germline loops: CDR1 SGDLS, CDR2 YYNGEE. The CDR3 here is CASSVTGLSYNEQFF. The CDR3 coding sequence is TGTGCCAGCAGCGTTACCGGACTGTCTTACAATGAGCAGTTCTTC.

This chain joins TRBV2 and TRBJ2-1, with TRBD2 identical over 11 bases. Germline V gene data show CDR1 as SNHLY and CDR2 as FYNNEI. The CDR3 is made up of 19 amino acids. The junction had 10 bases not matched to a gene; V was cut back by 0 bases and J by 3 bases. This CDR3 reads CASSEASGTSGGNYNEQFF. The CDR3 DNA reads TGTGCCAGCAGTGAAGCGTCCGGGACTAGCGGAGGGAACTACAATGAGCAGTTCTTC.

This clonotype showed up just a few times. The chain recombines TRBV7-9 with TRBJ1-1; D unclear. The germline CDR1 and CDR2 sequences are SEHNR and FQNEAQ (reference sequence). V lost 2 bases to trimming and J lost 8 bases, with 9 bases between them. The CDR3 has 12 residues. CDR3 sequence reads: CASSLSDWEAFF. CDR3 DNA: TGTGCCAGCAGCTTATCGGATTGGGAAGCTTTCTTT.

The chain joins TRBV12-3 or TRBV12-4 to TRBJ2-7; D gene uncertain. The V gene lost 6 bases and the J gene lost 6 bases, with 15 bases spanning the gap. The CDR3 is 13 amino acids. CDR3 region: CASSLTRRGEQYF. The CDR3 DNA is TGTGCCAGCAGCTTGACTCGGAGAGGCGAGCAGTACTTC.

This clonotype showed up just a few times. V and J are TRBV29-1 and TRBJ2-3; D unclear. V shed 1 base and J shed 5 bases, with 10 bases lying between them. CDR3 length equals 13 residues. CDR1 is SQVTM, CDR2 ANQGSEA, per germline. The CDR3 spells CSVEGKGKDTQYF. CDR3 nucleotides: TGCAGCGTTGAAGGCAAGGGAAAAGATACGCAGTATTTT.

The chain employs TRBV2 and TRBJ1-1; D is unclear. V lost 7 bases to trimming and J lost 7 bases, with 16 bases between them. Germline V gene data show CDR1 as SNHLY and CDR2 as FYNNEI. The CDR3 contains 13 residues. Here the CDR3 DNA reads TGTGCCAGCAAGTCGGATACGCCCCATGAAGCTTTCTTT. Residues: CASKSDTPHEAFF. Supplemented by reference TRBV2 and TRBJ1-1, the full variable domain reads EPEVTQTPSHQVTQMGQEVILRCVPISNHLYFYWYRQILGQKVEFLVSFYNNEISEKSEIFDDQFSVERPDGSNFTLKIRSTKLEDSAMYFCASKSDTPHEAFFGQGTRLTVV.

This clonotype was counted a few times. This chain connects TRBV10-3 to TRBJ2-3; 9 bases agree with TRBD2. Unmatched junction bases numbered 12, after V lost 6 bases and J lost 5 bases. This CDR3 comprises 16 residues. Germline assignment: CDR1 ENHRY and CDR2 SYGVKD. The CDR3 loop is CAIRAGGPLSGDTQYF. The CDR3 region has the DNA TGTGCCATCAGGGCGGGAGGGCCCCTATCTGGAGATACGCAGTATTTT.

V is TRBV9 and J is TRBJ2-2, with D maybe TRBD2 (6 bases). This CDR3 region has 14 residues. Germline CDR1 is SGDLS and CDR2 is YYNGEE. Trimming shortened V by 2 bases and J by 5 bases, and 10 bases separated the two germline ends. The CDR3 DNA reads TGTGCCAGCAGCGTGACTAGTTGGACCGGGGAGCTGTTTTTT. It specifies CASSVTSWTGELFF.

This clonotype has only a few counts. The V gene is TRBV10-3, the J gene TRBJ2-1; possibly TRBD1 for D (5 bases). V lost 2 bases and J lost 3, with 8 bases in between. The CDR3 runs 14 residues. Germline CDR1 reads ENHRY; CDR2 reads SYGVKD. The CDR3 loop is CAISEGADYNEQFF. As DNA, the CDR3 is TGTGCCATCAGTGAGGGGGCTGACTACAATGAGCAGTTCTTC.